This T cell receptor beta chain was sequenced for a study of shared clonotypes between healthy human individuals. Study in general: Used for every donor were three CD4 naive, three CD4 memory, two CD8 naive and one CD8 memory plate. Study-wide results and limits: Generation probabilities of non-shared clonotypes were lower (relative to those shared by all four donors).

In the source study's methods: ImmunoSEQ output held junction-only sequences without quality scores, so filtering differed. The assay was immunoSEQ multiplex PCR, and TCRdb's table has in-frame clones only and misses some. V, J and clone size are taken as reported in that table, and D and trimming were inferred from the DNA itself. The sample holds millions of clones, 85% to 95% seen once. Remarks on this clone: Its cognate antigen is unknown.

Terminally differentiated effector memory CD45RA+ cells were excluded from the naive CD8 cells, which were CD45RO-negative and positively selected for CCR7. Study donors comprised healthy, HIV-negative adults devoid of recent acute infection or vaccination. The CDR3 has 16 amino acids. CDR1 is MDHEN and CDR2 is SYDVKM in the germline V gene. V lost 3 bases, J lost 7 bases, and 10 bases stayed unmatched. This TCR was sampled from a man aged 18 to 29 in good health. Some clones in this sample may be carry-over from other donors' samples. The V call is TRBV28, the J call TRBJ1-1, with 11 bases fitting TRBD1. Source material: naive CD8+ T cells from PBMCs. The CDR3 protein is CASSLYGQGAVGEAFF. CDR3 nucleotides: TGTGCCAGCAGTTTGTACGGACAGGGGGCTGTTGGTGAAGCTTTCTTT. Together with reference TRBV28 and TRBJ1-1, the CDR3 gives the full variable domain: DVKVTQSSRYLVKRTGEKVFLECVQDMDHENMFWYRQDPGLGLRLIYFSYDVKMKEKGDIPEGYSVSREKKERFSLILESASTNQTSMYLCASSLYGQGAVGEAFFGQGTRLTVV.